What follows describes a single TCR beta chain. The table came from immunoSEQ multiplex PCR; TCRdb's copy has only in-frame clones and leaves some out. Among approximately 400,000 clones listed, approximately 95% were seen once. The data were taken from a study of shared T cell receptors in the human thymus. The receptor was isolated from a human donor. The sample taken for sequencing was thymocytes.

This chain's CDR3 is CASSPRPIQGPTANYGYTF. CDR3 DNA sequence: TGTGCCAGCAGCCCCCGCCCCATACAGGGGCCGACCGCTAACTATGGCTACACCTTC. V usage is TRBV7-4 and J usage is TRBJ1-2, with TRBD1 identical over 7 bases. The CDR3 runs to 19 residues. Germline CDR1 reads SGHVT; CDR2 reads SQSDAQ. J gave up 0 bases and V 5 bases, and 18 bases lay outside the gene matches.